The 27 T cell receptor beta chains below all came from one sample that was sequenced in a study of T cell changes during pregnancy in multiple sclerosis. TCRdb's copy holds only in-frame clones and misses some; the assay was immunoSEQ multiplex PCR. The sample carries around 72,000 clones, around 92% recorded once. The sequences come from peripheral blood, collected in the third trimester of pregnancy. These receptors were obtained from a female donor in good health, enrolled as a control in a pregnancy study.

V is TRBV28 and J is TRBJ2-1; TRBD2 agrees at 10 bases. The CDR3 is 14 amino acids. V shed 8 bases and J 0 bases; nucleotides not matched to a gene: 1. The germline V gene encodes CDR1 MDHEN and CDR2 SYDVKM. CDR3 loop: CASQRGGSYNEQFF. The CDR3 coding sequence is TGTGCCAGCCAGCGGGGGGGCTCCTACAATGAGCAGTTCTTC.

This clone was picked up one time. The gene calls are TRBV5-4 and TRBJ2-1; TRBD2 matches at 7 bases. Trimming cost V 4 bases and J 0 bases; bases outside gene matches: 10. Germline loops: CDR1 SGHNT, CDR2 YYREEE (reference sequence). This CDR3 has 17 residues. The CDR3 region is CASSPRLQRDSYNEQFF. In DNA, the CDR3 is TGTGCCAGCAGCCCCAGACTCCAGCGGGACTCCTACAATGAGCAGTTCTTC.

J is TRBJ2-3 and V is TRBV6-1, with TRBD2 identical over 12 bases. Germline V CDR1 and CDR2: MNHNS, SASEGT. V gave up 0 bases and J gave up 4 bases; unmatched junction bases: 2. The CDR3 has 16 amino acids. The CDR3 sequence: CASSEALAGGADTQYF. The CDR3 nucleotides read TGTGCCAGCAGTGAAGCACTAGCGGGGGGCGCAGATACGCAGTATTTT.

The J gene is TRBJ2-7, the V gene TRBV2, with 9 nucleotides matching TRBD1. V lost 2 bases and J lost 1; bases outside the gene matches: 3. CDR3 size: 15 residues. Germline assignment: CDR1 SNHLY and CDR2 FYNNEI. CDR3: CASSEPGQGSYEQYF. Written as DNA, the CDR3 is TGTGCCAGCAGTGAACCGGGACAGGGATCCTACGAGCAGTACTTC.

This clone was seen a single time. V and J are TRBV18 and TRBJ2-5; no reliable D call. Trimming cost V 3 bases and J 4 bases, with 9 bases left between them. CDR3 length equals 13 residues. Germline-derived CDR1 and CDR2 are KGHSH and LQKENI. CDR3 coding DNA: TGTGCCAGCTCACCCCAAAGAGGAGAGACCCAGTACTTC. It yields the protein CASSPQRGETQYF.

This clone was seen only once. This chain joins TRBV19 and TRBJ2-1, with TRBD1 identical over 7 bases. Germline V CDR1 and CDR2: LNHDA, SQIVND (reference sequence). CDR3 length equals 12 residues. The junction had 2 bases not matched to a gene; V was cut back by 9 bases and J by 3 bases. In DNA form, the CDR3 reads TGTGCCAGCAGGACAGGCTACAATGAGCAGTTCTTC. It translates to CASRTGYNEQFF.

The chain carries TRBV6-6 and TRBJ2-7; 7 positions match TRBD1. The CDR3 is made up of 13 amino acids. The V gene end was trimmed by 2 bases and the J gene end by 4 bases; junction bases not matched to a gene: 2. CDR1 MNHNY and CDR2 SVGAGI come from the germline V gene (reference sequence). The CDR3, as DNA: TGTGCCAGCAGTTACGGGACAGAGTACGAGCAGTACTTC. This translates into CASSYGTEYEQYF.

The CDR3, as DNA: TGTGCCAGCAGAACCAACGCGTCGCCTGGAAACACCATATATTTT. Encoded protein: CASRTNASPGNTIYF. This chain links TRBV28 with TRBJ1-3; D is undetermined. With 6 bases removed from V and 2 bases from J, the gap between germline ends came to 14 bases. This CDR3 has 15 residues. Germline V lookup: CDR1 MDHEN, CDR2 SYDVKM.

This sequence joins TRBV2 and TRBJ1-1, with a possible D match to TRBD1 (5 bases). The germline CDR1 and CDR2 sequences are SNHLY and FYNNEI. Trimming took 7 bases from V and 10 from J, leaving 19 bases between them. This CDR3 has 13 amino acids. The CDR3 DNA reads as TGTGCCAGCATAAGGGGACTCGATCTCACAGCTTTCTTT. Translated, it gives CASIRGLDLTAFF.

CDR3 DNA: TGTGCCAGCAGCTTTCCGGGGGTGACGGAGACCCAGTACTTC. Amino acid sequence: CASSFPGVTETQYF. The chain uses TRBV7-2 and TRBJ2-5; D possibly corresponds to TRBD2 (6 bases). Germline CDR1 is SGHTA and CDR2 is FQGNSA. V was clipped by 3 bases and J by 5 bases, with 13 bases between them. The CDR3 spans 14 residues.

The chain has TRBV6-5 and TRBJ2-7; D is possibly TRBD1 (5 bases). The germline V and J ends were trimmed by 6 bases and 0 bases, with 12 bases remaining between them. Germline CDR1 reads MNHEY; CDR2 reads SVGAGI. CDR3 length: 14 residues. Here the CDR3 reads CASRDAGYSYEQYF. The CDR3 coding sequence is TGTGCCAGCAGGGACGCAGGGTACTCCTACGAGCAGTACTTC.

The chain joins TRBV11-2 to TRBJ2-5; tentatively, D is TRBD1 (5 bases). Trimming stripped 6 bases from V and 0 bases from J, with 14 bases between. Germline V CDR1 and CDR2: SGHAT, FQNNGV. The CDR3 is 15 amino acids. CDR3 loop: CASSQGTKYQETQYF. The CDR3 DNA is TGTGCCAGCAGTCAGGGAACTAAATACCAAGAGACCCAGTACTTC.

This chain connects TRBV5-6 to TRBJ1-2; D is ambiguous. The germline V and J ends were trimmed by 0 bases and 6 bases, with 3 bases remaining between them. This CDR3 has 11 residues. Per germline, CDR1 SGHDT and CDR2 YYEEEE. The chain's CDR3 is CASSLADGYTF. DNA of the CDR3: TGTGCCAGCAGCTTGGCCGATGGCTACACCTTC.

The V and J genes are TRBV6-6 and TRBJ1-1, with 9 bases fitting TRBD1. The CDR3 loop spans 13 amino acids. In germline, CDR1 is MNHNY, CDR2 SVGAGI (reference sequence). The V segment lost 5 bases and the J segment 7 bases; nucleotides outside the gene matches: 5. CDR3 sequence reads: CASSRDREGEAFF. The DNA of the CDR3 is TGTGCCAGCAGTAGGGACAGGGAAGGTGAAGCTTTCTTT.

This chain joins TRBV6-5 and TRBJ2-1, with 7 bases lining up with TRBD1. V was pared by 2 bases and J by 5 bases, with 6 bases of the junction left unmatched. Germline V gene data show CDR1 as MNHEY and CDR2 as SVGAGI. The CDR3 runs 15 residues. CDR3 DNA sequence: TGTGCCAGCAGTTACAGGGGGCAAGTGGACAATGAGCAGTTCTTC. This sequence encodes CASSYRGQVDNEQFF.

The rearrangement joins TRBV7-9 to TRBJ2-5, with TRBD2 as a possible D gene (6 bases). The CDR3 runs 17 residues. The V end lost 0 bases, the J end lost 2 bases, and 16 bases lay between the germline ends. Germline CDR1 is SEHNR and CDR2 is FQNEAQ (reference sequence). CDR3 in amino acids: CASSLAGRRGGQETQYF. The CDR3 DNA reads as TGTGCCAGCAGCTTAGCGGGACGGAGGGGCGGACAAGAGACCCAGTACTTC.

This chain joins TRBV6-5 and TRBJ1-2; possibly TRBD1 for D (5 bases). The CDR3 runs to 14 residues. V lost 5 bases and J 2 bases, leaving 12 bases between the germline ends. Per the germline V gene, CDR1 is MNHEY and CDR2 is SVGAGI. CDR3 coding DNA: TGTGCCAGCAGTGGACACCCTCTCAACTATGGCTACACCTTC. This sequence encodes CASSGHPLNYGYTF.

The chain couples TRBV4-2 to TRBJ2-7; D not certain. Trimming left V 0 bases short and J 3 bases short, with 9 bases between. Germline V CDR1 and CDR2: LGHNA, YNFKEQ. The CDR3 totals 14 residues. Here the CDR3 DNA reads TGTGCCAGCAGCCAAGATCGAAGGAGCTACGAGCAGTACTTC. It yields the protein CASSQDRRSYEQYF.

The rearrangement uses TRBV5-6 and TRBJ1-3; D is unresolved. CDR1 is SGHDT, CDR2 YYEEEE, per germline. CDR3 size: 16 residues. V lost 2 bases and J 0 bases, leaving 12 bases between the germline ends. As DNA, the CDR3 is TGTGCCAGCAGCTTTGGCGGAGAGTCCTCTGGAAACACCATATATTTT. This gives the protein CASSFGGESSGNTIYF.

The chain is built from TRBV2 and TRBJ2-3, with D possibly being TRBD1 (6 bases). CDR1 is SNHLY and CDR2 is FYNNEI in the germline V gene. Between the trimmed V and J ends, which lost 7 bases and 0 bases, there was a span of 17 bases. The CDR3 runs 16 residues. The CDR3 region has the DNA TGTGCCAGCAAATTTACAGGGCCCCTGAGCACAGATACGCAGTATTTT. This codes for CASKFTGPLSTDTQYF.

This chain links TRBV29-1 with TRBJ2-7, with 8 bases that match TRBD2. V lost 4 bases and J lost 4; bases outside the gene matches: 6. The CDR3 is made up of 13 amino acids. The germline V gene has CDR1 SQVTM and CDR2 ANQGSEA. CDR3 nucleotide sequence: TGCAGCGTTGTACCGAGCGGGAGTTACGAGCAGTACTTC. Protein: CSVVPSGSYEQYF.

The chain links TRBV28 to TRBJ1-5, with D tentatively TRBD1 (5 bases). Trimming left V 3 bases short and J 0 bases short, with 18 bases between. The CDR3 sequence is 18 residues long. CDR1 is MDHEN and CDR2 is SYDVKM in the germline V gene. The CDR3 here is CASSFPGGGNYSNQPQHF. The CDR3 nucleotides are TGTGCCAGCAGTTTCCCGGGGGGAGGGAACTATAGCAATCAGCCCCAGCATTTT.

DNA for the CDR3: TGTGCCAGCAGCAGACAGGGGGCTTATGGAAACACCATATATTTT. Amino acids: CASSRQGAYGNTIYF. The rearrangement links TRBV6-5 to TRBJ1-3, with 10 nucleotides matching TRBD1. CDR3 length: 15 amino acids. The V gene end was trimmed by 6 bases and the J gene end by 3 bases; junction bases not matched to a gene: 5. Germline CDR1 is MNHEY and CDR2 is SVGAGI.

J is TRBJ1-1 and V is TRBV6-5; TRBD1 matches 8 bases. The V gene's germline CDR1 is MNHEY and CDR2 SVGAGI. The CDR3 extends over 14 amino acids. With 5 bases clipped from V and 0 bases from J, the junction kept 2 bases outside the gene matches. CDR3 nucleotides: TGTGCCAGCAGTCGACAGGGGATGAACACTGAAGCTTTCTTT. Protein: CASSRQGMNTEAFF.

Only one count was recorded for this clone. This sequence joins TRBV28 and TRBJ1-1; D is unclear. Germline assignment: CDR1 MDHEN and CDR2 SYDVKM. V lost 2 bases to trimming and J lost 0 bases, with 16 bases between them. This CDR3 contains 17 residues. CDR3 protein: CASSLRSRGLLNTEAFF. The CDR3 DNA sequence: TGTGCCAGCAGTTTAAGGTCCCGAGGTTTGTTGAACACTGAAGCTTTCTTT.

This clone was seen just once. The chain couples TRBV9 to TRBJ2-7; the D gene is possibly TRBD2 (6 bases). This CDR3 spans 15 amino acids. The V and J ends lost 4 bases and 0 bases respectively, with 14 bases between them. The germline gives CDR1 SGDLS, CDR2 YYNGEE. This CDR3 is CASSQRAGLSYEQYF. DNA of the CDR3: TGTGCCAGCAGCCAGAGAGCGGGCCTCTCCTACGAGCAGTACTTC. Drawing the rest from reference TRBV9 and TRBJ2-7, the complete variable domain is DSGVTQTPKHLITATGQRVTLRCSPRSGDLSVYWYQQSLDQGLQFLIQYYNGEERAKGNILERFSAQQFPDLHSELNLSSLELGDSALYFCASSQRAGLSYEQYFGPGTRLTVT.

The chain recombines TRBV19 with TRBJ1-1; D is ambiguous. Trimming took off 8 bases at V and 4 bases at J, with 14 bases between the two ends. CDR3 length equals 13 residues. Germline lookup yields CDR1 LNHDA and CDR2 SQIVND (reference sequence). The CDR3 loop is CASATARGTEAFF. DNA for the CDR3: TGTGCCAGTGCGACCGCGCGGGGCACTGAAGCTTTCTTT. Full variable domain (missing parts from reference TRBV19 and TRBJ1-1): DGGITQSPKYLFRKEGQNVTLSCEQNLNHDAMYWYRQDPGQGLRLIYYSQIVNDFQKGDIAEGYSVSREKKESFPLTVTSAQKNPTAFYLCASATARGTEAFFGQGTRLTVV.